The TCR beta chain under discussion was sequenced for a study of technical replicates of blood from several donors. Germline V CDR1 and CDR2: MRHNA, SNTAGT. The CDR3 runs to 14 residues. Germline trimming cut 3 bases from V and 13 bases from J; bases unmatched to any gene: 12. The assay was immunoSEQ multiplex PCR, and TCRdb's table has in-frame clones only and misses some. The table has about 69,000 clones, 80% to 90% seen once; the top ten hold roughly 4.5%. Sequencing input: PBMCs. The V call is TRBV6-4, the J call TRBJ2-5; 9 positions match TRBD2. The origin of this receptor is a human donor in good health. Some clones in this sample may be carry-over from other donors' samples. CDR3 loop: CASSETGSGGRLYF. The CDR3 DNA sequence: TGTGCCAGCAGTGAAACGGGTAGCGGGGGCCGCCTGTACTTC.